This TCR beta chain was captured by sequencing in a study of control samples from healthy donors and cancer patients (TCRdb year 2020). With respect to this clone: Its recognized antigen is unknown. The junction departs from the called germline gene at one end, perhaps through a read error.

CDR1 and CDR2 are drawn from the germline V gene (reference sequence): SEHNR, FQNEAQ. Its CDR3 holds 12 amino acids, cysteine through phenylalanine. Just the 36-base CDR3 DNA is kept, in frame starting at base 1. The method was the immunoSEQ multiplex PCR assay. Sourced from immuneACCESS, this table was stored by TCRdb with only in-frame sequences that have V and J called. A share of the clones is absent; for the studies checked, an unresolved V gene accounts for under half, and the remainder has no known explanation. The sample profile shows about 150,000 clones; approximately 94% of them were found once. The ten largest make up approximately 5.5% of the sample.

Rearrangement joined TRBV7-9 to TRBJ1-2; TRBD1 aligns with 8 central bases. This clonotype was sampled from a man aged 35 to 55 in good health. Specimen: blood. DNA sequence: TGTGCCAGCAGCTCCAGCGGACAGGGTGGTTCCTTC. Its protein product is CASSSSGQGGSF.